The rows below give T cell receptor beta chains drawn from one sample of a study of breast tumors, draining lymph nodes, adjacent tissues. From the multiplex PCR reads, TCRdb called clonotypes with MiXCR, one entry per CDR3 protein. This sample has 60,000 to 65,000 distinct CDR3 sequences; around 60% occur once, and the top ten carry roughly a fifth. The specimen sequenced was breast tumor tissue. These receptors came from a female donor with breast cancer. Some clones in this sample may be carry-over from other donors' samples. Both conserved end residues are part of each CDR3. Each record gives: V gene, J gene, D gene, clone size, CDR3 protein, CDR3 DNA. D genes are given only for firm matches. Some rows mark clone size as missing; the rest say once, few, many or name a class of expanded clone.

>TRBV4-1|TRBJ2-5|TRBD2|NA
CASSPREGMETQYF
TGCGCCAGCAGCCCGAGGGAGGGGATGGAGACCCAGTACTTC
>TRBV5-6|TRBJ1-5|TRBD1|many
CASSKGQGVGQPQHF
TGTGCCAGCAGCAAGGGACAGGGAGTGGGTCAGCCCCAGCATTTT
>TRBV7-9|TRBJ1-4|TRBD1|once
CASGLWDRGRGNEELSF
TGTGCCAGCGGCTTATGGGACAGGGGGCGCGGGAATGAAGAACTGTCTTTT
>TRBV20-1|TRBJ2-3|NA|NA
CSARDAVTDTQYF
TGCAGTGCTAGAGATGCGGTCACAGATACGCAGTATTTT
>TRBV20-1|TRBJ1-6|TRBD1|NA
CSAGQGASPLHF
TGCAGCGCGGGACAGGGGGCTTCACCCCTCCACTTT
>TRBV6-4|TRBJ2-3|NA|NA
CASSDRGSPTDTQYF
TGTGCCAGCAGTGATAGGGGGAGCCCCACAGATACGCAGTATTTT
>TRBV5-1|TRBJ2-3|NA|many
CASSLVARGTDTQYF
TGCGCCAGCAGCTTGGTGGCCAGGGGCACAGATACGCAGTATTTT
>TRBV5-8|TRBJ1-3|NA|many
CASSLGAGSSSGNTIYF
TGTGCCAGCAGCTTGGGGGCAGGATCGAGCTCTGGAAACACCATATATTTT
>TRBV6-6|TRBJ2-7|TRBD2|NA
CASRLSGRRYEQYF
TGTGCCAGCAGACTTAGCGGGAGGAGGTACGAGCAGTACTTC
>TRBV19|TRBJ1-5|NA|NA
CASSSREGVNQPQHF
TGTGCCAGTAGTAGTCGGGAGGGAGTCAATCAGCCCCAGCATTTT
>TRBV12-5|TRBJ2-1|NA|many
CASGLGGSKGEQFF
TGTGCTAGTGGTTTGGGGGGGTCCAAAGGAGAGCAGTTCTTC
>TRBV2|TRBJ1-3|NA|few
CASRDFSSGNTIYF
TGTGCCAGCAGGGACTTCAGCTCTGGAAACACCATATATTTT
>TRBV19|TRBJ2-1|NA|NA
CASSIPSGLYNEQFF
TGTGCCAGTAGTATACCCAGCGGGCTCTACAATGAGCAGTTCTTC
>TRBV20-1|TRBJ2-1|TRBD1|many
CSARGNDRDSNEQFF
TGCAGTGCTAGAGGCAACGACAGGGATTCCAATGAGCAGTTCTTC
>TRBV19|TRBJ2-7|NA|NA
CASSISGVKAYEQYF
TGTGCCAGTAGTATATCAGGAGTCAAGGCCTACGAGCAGTACTTC
>TRBV6-2/TRBV6-3|TRBJ1-5|NA|many
CASSRRLVNQPQHF
TGTGCCAGCAGTCGCCGGCTGGTGAACCAGCCCCAGCATTTT
>TRBV12-3/TRBV12-4|TRBJ2-6|NA|NA
CASSLTGANVLTF
TGTGCCAGCAGTTTGACAGGGGCCAACGTCCTGACTTTC
>TRBV29-1|TRBJ1-4|NA|NA
CSVDDGDEKLFF
TGCAGCGTTGATGACGGGGATGAAAAACTGTTTTTT
>TRBV24-1|TRBJ2-3|NA|NA
CATSDPGPPGTQYF
TGTGCCACCAGTGATCCTGGACCCCCAGGTACGCAGTATTTT
>TRBV2|TRBJ2-5|NA|NA
CASSRSSFEETQYF
TGTGCCAGCAGTCGGAGCAGTTTCGAGGAGACCCAGTACTTC
>TRBV5-1|TRBJ1-2|NA|NA
CASSLSVVATGGVYGYTF
TGCGCCAGCAGTCTGTCGGTGGTGGCGACCGGGGGCGTCTATGGCTACACCTTC
>TRBV6-2/TRBV6-3|TRBJ1-2|NA|many
CASKQNVGYTF
TGTGCCAGCAAACAAAACGTTGGCTACACCTTC
>TRBV7-2|TRBJ2-7|TRBD2|many
CASSLGGSGRGEQYF
TGTGCCAGCAGCTTAGGGGGCAGCGGGAGGGGCGAGCAGTACTTC
>TRBV12-3/TRBV12-4|TRBJ1-5|NA|many
CASSLLQGSYSNQPQHF
TGTGCCAGCAGTCTACTCCAAGGAAGTTATAGCAATCAGCCCCAGCATTTT
>TRBV15|TRBJ2-1|NA|NA
CATSSLEVYNEQFF
TGTGCCACCAGCAGCTTGGAAGTTTACAATGAGCAGTTCTTC
>TRBV5-6|TRBJ2-7|NA|many
CASSPPDGVGAEQYF
TGTGCCAGCAGCCCCCCCGACGGCGTAGGTGCCGAGCAGTACTTC
>TRBV20-1|TRBJ2-3|TRBD2|NA
CSARDEQRGGPDTQYF
TGCAGTGCTAGAGATGAGCAGCGGGGGGGCCCAGATACGCAGTATTTT
>TRBV7-9|TRBJ1-5|NA|NA
CASSLQVQGKGQPQHF
TGTGCCAGCAGCTTACAGGTCCAGGGCAAGGGTCAGCCCCAGCATTTT
>TRBV7-2|TRBJ2-7|TRBD2|NA
CASSLGTSGRRKGYEQYF
TGTGCCAGCAGCCTCGGGACTAGCGGGAGGAGGAAGGGATACGAGCAGTACTTC
>TRBV29-1|TRBJ2-4|TRBD1|NA
CSVQTGVAKNIQYF
TGCAGCGTGCAGACAGGGGTGGCCAAAAACATTCAGTACTTC
>TRBV7-3|TRBJ2-3|TRBD2|few
CARGGLAGVDPTDTQYF
TGTGCCAGGGGGGGACTAGCGGGAGTGGACCCCACAGATACGCAGTATTTT
>TRBV7-9|TRBJ2-7|TRBD2|NA
CASTGGSRDEQYF
TGTGCCAGCACCGGGGGGAGTAGAGACGAGCAGTACTTC